A single sample gave rise to the 5 T cell receptor beta chains below, sequenced in a study of tumor and adjacent non-tumor tissue in lung cancer. This sample's RNA came from whole unsorted tissue. The library came from three nested PCR rounds adapted from ARM-PCR protocols. TCRdb ran MiXCR on the multiplex PCR reads and lists one entry per CDR3 protein. The sample lists 200,000 or so distinct CDR3 sequences, about 71% occurring once. Specimen: lung tumor tissue. All receptors derive from a man aged 60 to 75 with non-small cell lung cancer.

This clonotype was seen ten or more times. The chain carries TRBV20-1 and TRBJ2-3; D is unclear. The germline gives CDR1 DFQATT, CDR2 SNEGSKA (reference sequence). V lost 1 base, J lost 2 bases, and 16 bases lay in between. The CDR3 is made up of 16 amino acids. The CDR3, as DNA: TGCAGTGCTAGAGGGGATCCAGACTCACCCACAGATACGCAGTATTTT. Translating it yields CSARGDPDSPTDTQYF.

V and J are TRBV5-5 and TRBJ1-5; tentatively, D is TRBD1 (6 bases). The CDR3 consists of 14 residues. Germline V gene sequence: CDR1 SGHKS, CDR2 YYEKEE (reference sequence). V lost 3 bases and J lost 4, with 11 bases in between. CDR3 DNA sequence: TGTGCCAGCAGCTGGGACACTAGTAATCAGCCCCAGCATTTT. As protein: CASSWDTSNQPQHF.

In the case of this clonotype: Possible read error: a much larger clone is one base away. This chain links TRBV6-2 or TRBV6-3 with TRBJ2-7; the D gene could be TRBD1 or TRBD2 (6 bases each). The CDR3 sequence is 15 residues long. V dropped 7 bases and J dropped 1 base, with 17 bases sitting between them. Germline lookup yields CDR1 MNHEY and CDR2 SVGEGT. CDR3 residues: CASMTTGRMSYEQYF. The CDR3 coding sequence is TGTGCCAGCATGACTACAGGGAGGATGTCCTACGAGCAGTACTTC.

As concerns this clonotype: Its ends do not fully match the called genes, so a read error is possible. The chain carries TRBV4-2 and TRBJ2-1; D may correspond to TRBD1 or TRBD2 (6 bases each). The length of the CDR3 is 17 residues. From germline, CDR1 is LGHNA and CDR2 YNFKEQ. CDR3 sequence reads: CASSQESGGGPYNEQFF. For the CDR3, the DNA is TGTGCTAGCAGCCAAGAGAGTGGAGGGGGACCCTACAATGAGCAGTTCTTC.

Worth noting for this clonotype: A much larger clone lies one base from this, so it may be a read error. The gene calls are TRBV11-3 and TRBJ2-1; D is uncertain. The CDR3 totals 11 residues. CDR1 and CDR2 (germline): SGHNT, YENEEA. The CDR3 sequence: CVSSRDNEQFF. CDR3 DNA: TGTGTCAGCAGCCGGGACAATGAGCAGTTCTTC.